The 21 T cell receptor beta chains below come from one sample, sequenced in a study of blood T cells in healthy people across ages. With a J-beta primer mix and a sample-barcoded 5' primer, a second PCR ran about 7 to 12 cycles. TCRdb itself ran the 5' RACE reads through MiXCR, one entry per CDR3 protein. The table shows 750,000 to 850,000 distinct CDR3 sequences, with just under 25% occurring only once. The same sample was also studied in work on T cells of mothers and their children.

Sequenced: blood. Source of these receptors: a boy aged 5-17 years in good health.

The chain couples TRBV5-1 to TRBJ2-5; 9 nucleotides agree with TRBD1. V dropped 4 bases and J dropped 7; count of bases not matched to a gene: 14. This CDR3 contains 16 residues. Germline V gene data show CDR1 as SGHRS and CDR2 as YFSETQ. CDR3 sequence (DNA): TGCGCCAGCAGCCCTCGAACCGGGACAGGGTTTGGGACCCAGTACTTC. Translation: CASSPRTGTGFGTQYF.

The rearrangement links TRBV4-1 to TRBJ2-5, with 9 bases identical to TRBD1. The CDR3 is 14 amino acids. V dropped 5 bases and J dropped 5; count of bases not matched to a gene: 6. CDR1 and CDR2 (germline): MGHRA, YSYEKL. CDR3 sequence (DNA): TGCGCCAGCAGCTTGGACAGGGGATGGGAGACCCAGTACTTC. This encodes CASSLDRGWETQYF.

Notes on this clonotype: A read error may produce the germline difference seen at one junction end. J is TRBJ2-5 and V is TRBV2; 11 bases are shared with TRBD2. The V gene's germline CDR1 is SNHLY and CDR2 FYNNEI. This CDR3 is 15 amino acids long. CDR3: CAGSATSGNQETQYF. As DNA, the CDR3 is TGTGCCGGCAGTGCGACTAGCGGGAACCAAGAGACCCAGTACTTC.

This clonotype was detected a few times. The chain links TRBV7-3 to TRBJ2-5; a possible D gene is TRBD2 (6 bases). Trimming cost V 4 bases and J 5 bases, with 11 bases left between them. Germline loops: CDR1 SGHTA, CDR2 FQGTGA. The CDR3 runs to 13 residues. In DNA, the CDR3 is TGTGCCAGCAGCTCCCGGAGGGGTGAGACCCAGTACTTC. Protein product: CASSSRRGETQYF.

CDR3 loop: CASSPQSGTGEKLFF. The CDR3, as DNA: TGTGCCAGCAGCCCCCAGTCCGGGACGGGTGAAAAACTGTTTTTT. V gene TRBV7-2 combines with J gene TRBJ1-4, with a weak D call TRBD1 (5 bases). The CDR3 runs to 15 residues. CDR1 SGHTA and CDR2 FQGNSA come from the germline V gene. The germline V and J ends were trimmed by 5 bases and 7 bases, with 17 bases remaining between them.

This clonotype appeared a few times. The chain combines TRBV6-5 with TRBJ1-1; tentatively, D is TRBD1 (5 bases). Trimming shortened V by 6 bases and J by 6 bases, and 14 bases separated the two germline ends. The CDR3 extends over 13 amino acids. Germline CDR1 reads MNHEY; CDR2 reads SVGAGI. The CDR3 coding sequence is TGTGCCAGCAGGTGGGACGGTTGGGCTGAAGCTTTCTTT. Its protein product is CASRWDGWAEAFF.

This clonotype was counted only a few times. The CDR3 reads CASGAQNGEQYF. Here the CDR3 DNA reads TGTGCCAGCGGGGCCCAAAACGGCGAGCAGTACTTC. The rearrangement joins TRBV27 to TRBJ2-1; D is perhaps TRBD1 (5 bases). Near its end, the DNA agrees better with TRBJ2-7, so the J call may be wrong. The CDR3 consists of 12 residues. Germline CDR1 reads MNHEY; CDR2 reads SMNVEV (reference sequence).

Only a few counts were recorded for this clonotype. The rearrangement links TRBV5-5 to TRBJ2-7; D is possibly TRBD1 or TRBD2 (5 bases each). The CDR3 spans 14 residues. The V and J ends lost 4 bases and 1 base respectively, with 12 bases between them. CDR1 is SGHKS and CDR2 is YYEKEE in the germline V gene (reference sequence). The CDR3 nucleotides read TGTGCCAGCAGCCCCGGGACGTATTCCTACGAGCAGTACTTC. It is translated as CASSPGTYSYEQYF.

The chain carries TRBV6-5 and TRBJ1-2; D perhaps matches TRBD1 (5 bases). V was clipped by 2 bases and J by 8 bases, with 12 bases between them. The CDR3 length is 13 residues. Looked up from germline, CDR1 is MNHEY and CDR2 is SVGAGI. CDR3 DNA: TGTGCCAGCAGTTACGTACAAGGGGACGGCTACACCTTC. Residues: CASSYVQGDGYTF.

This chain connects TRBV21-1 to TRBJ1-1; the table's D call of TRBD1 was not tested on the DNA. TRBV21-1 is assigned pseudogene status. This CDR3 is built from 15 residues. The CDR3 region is CASSGTGPGATEAFF. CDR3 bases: TGTGCCAGCAGCGGGACGGGGCCAGGGGCAACTGAAGCTTTCTTT.

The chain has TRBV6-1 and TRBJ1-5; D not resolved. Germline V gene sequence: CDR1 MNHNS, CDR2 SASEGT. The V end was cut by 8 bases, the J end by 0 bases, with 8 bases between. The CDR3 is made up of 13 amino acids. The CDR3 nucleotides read TGTGCCAGCGATGGGGTTAGCAATCAGCCCCAGCATTTT. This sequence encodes CASDGVSNQPQHF.

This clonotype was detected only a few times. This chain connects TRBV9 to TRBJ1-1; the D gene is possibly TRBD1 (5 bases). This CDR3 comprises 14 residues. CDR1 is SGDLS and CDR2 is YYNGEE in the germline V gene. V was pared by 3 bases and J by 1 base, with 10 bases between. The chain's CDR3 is CASSATVSNTEAFF. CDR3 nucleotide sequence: TGTGCCAGCAGCGCGACAGTTTCGAACACTGAAGCTTTCTTT.

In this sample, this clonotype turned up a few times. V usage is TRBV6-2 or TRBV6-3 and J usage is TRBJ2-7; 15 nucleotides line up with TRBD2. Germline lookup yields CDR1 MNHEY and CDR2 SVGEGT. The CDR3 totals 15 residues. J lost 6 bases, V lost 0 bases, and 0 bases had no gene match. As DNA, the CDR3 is TGTGCCAGCAGTTACTCGGGACTAGCGGGAGGCGAGCAGTACTTC. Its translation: CASSYSGLAGGEQYF.

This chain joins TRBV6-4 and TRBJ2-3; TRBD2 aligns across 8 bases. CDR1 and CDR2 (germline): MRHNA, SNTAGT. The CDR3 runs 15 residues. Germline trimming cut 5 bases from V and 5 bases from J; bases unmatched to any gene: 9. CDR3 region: CASSPTSGSIDTQYF. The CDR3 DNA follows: TGTGCCAGCAGTCCAACGAGCGGGAGTATAGATACGCAGTATTTT.

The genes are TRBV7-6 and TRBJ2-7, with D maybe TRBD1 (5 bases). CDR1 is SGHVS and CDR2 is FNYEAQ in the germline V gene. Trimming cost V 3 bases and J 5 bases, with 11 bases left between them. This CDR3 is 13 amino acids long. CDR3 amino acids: CASSFSSRDEQYF. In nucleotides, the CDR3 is TGTGCCAGCAGCTTTTCCTCCAGGGACGAGCAGTACTTC. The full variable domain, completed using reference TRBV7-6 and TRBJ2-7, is GAGVSQSPRYKVTKRGQDVALRCDPISGHVSLYWYRQALGQGPEFLTYFNYEAQQDKSGLPNDRFSAERPEGSISTLTIQRTEQRDSAMYRCASSFSSRDEQYFGPGTRLTVT.

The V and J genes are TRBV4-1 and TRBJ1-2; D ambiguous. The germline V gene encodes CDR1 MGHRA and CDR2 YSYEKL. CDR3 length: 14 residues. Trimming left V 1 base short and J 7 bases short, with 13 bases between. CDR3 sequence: CASSQVGFLGGYTF. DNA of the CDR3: TGCGCCAGCAGCCAAGTCGGCTTCCTGGGTGGCTACACCTTC.

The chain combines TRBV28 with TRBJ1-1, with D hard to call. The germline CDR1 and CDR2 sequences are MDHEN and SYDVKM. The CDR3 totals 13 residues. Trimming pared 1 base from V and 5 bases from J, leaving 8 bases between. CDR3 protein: CASSLLLGTEAFF. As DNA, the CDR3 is TGTGCCAGCAGTTTATTGCTTGGGACTGAAGCTTTCTTT.

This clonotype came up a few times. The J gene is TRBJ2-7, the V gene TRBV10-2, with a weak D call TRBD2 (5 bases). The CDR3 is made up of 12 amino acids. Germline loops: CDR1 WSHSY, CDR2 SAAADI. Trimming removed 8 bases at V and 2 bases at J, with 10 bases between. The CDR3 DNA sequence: TGCGCCAGCGGCGGGTGGACCTACGAGCAGTACTTC. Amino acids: CASGGWTYEQYF.

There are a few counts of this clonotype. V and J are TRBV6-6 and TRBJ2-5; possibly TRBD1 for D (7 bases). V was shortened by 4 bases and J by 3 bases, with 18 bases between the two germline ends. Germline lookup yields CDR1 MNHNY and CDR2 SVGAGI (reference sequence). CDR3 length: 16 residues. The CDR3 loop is CASSSGAGGLEETQYF. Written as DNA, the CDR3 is TGTGCCAGCAGTTCGGGGGCAGGGGGATTGGAAGAGACCCAGTACTTC.

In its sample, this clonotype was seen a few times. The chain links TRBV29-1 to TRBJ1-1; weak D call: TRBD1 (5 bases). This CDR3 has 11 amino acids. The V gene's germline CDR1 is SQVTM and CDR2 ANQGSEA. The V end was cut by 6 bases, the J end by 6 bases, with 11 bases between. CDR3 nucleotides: TGCAGCGTAAGGTGGGGACCTGAAGCTTTCTTT. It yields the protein CSVRWGPEAFF.

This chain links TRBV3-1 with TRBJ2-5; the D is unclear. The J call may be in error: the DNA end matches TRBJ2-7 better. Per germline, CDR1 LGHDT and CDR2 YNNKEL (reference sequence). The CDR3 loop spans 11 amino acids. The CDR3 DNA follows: TGTGCCAGCAGCCAATATCGCGAGCAGTACTTC. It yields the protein CASSQYREQYF.